These 26 T cell receptor beta chains were sequenced from one sample in a study of early T cells in non-severe SARS-CoV-2 infection. TCRdb re-called the 5' RACE reads through MiXCR, storing one row per CDR3 protein. This sample has some 42,000 distinct CDR3 sequences; roughly 6.2% occur once, and the top ten carry about 8.3%. The specimen comprised whole blood, sampled at baseline. These receptors came from an adult who was a healthcare worker with PCR-confirmed SARS-CoV-2 infection or an uninfected control (not recorded which).

This clonotype appeared many times. The chain links TRBV11-3 to TRBJ1-6; D is ambiguous. The CDR3 loop spans 13 amino acids. Germline assignment: CDR1 SGHNT and CDR2 YENEEA. V gave up 3 bases and J gave up 8 bases, with 8 bases separating them. The CDR3 here is CASSLNSDSPLHF. The CDR3 nucleotides read TGTGCCAGCAGCTTGAATTCTGATTCACCCCTCCACTTT.

Ten or more counts support this clonotype. This chain connects TRBV5-5 to TRBJ2-7; the D gene is possibly TRBD2 (5 bases). V shed 4 bases and J shed 3 bases, with 20 bases lying between them. The CDR3 length is 16 residues. The germline V gene encodes CDR1 SGHKS and CDR2 YYEKEE (reference sequence). As DNA, the CDR3 is TGTGCCAGCAGCCCCCGACCCGAGGGAAGGCGCTACGAGCAGTACTTC. Residues: CASSPRPEGRRYEQYF.

Ten or more counts support this clonotype. The V and J genes are TRBV12-5 and TRBJ2-1; 14 bases agree with TRBD2. The length of the CDR3 is 15 residues. Germline trimming cut 6 bases from V and 7 bases from J; bases unmatched to any gene: 5. Per germline, CDR1 LGHNT and CDR2 FRNRAP. The CDR3 region is CASGLGLAGGNEQFF. CDR3 DNA sequence: TGTGCTAGTGGCCTCGGACTAGCGGGGGGTAATGAGCAGTTCTTC.

This clonotype appeared many times. The chain couples TRBV28 to TRBJ1-2; D is possibly TRBD1 (6 bases). This CDR3 spans 15 amino acids. V shed 6 bases and J shed 6 bases, with 20 bases lying between them. Germline-derived CDR1 and CDR2 are MDHEN and SYDVKM. DNA for the CDR3: TGTGCCAGCAGCCAATTACGCAAAACAGGGAATGGCTACACCTTC. It specifies CASSQLRKTGNGYTF.

This chain links TRBV7-2 with TRBJ2-3; D is ambiguous. Germline values: CDR1 SGHTA, CDR2 FQGNSA. The CDR3 contains 13 residues. The V end was cut by 1 base, the J end by 6 bases, with 8 bases between. In DNA form, the CDR3 reads TGTGCCAGCAGCTTAGTTTTAGTGGATACGCAGTATTTT. Amino acid sequence: CASSLVLVDTQYF.

This clonotype was seen repeatedly, ten times or more. The CDR3 loop reads CASRKGSGANVLTF. The CDR3 DNA sequence: TGTGCCAGCAGGAAGGGCTCTGGGGCCAACGTCCTGACTTTC. V gene TRBV27 combines with J gene TRBJ2-6; D unresolved. The CDR3 has 14 amino acids. Germline CDR1 is MNHEY and CDR2 is SMNVEV (reference sequence). V lost 6 bases, J lost 0 bases, and 6 bases lay in between.

This clonotype was seen repeatedly, ten times or more. The rearrangement uses TRBV7-3 and TRBJ2-5; 7 bases are a match to TRBD2. Trimming at V came to 2 bases and at J to 5 bases, leaving 11 bases not matched to a gene. CDR1 and CDR2 from the germline V gene are SGHTA and FQGTGA. The CDR3 contains 16 residues. CDR3 region: CASSLYPTSLGETQYF. DNA for the CDR3: TGTGCCAGCAGCTTATACCCGACTAGCTTGGGGGAGACCCAGTACTTC.

This clonotype was recorded at least ten times. V gene TRBV5-1 combines with J gene TRBJ2-5; 7 bases align to TRBD1. Unmatched junction bases numbered 9, after V lost 6 bases and J lost 1 base. The V gene's germline CDR1 is SGHRS and CDR2 YFSETQ. The CDR3 loop spans 15 amino acids. The CDR3 sequence is CASTIQGGGQETQYF. CDR3 DNA sequence: TGCGCCAGCACGATCCAAGGGGGCGGCCAAGAGACCCAGTACTTC.

This clonotype has ten or more counts. The chain carries TRBV12-3 or TRBV12-4 and TRBJ2-3, with 10 nucleotides matching TRBD2. The J segment lost 2 bases and the V segment lost 6 bases, leaving 5 bases of the junction unmatched. The CDR3 length is 15 residues. CDR3 sequence (DNA): TGTGCCAGCAGGGGGACTAGCGAGAACACAGATACGCAGTATTTT. Encoded protein: CASRGTSENTDTQYF.

The V gene is TRBV30, the J gene TRBJ1-2; TRBD1 is a possible D gene (6 bases). The CDR3 runs to 14 residues. Germline-derived CDR1 and CDR2 are GTSNPN and SVGIG (reference sequence). The V end lost 0 bases, the J end lost 6 bases, and 14 bases lay between the germline ends. DNA for the CDR3: TGTGCCTGGAGTGTAGGTGGGGGGCGCCATGGCTACACCTTC. It encodes CAWSVGGGRHGYTF.

The CDR3 region is CASSLVAGTDTQYF. As DNA, the CDR3 is TGTGCCAGCAGCTTAGTCGCTGGCACAGATACGCAGTATTTT. V gene TRBV11-2 combines with J gene TRBJ2-3, with unresolved D. The CDR3 runs 14 residues. The germline CDR1 and CDR2 sequences are SGHAT and FQNNGV. Trimming removed 1 base from V and 1 base from J, with 6 bases in between.

This clonotype was observed at least ten times. The gene calls are TRBV18 and TRBJ1-2; no clear D. The CDR3 sequence is 14 residues long. Trimming stripped 0 bases from V and 7 bases from J, with 12 bases between. Looked up from germline, CDR1 is KGHSH and CDR2 is LQKENI. The CDR3 DNA reads as TGTGCCAGCTCACCACCGAGTTCCTTGAGTGGCTACACCTTC. The encoded protein is CASSPPSSLSGYTF.

In this sample, this clonotype turned up many times. V gene TRBV10-3 combines with J gene TRBJ2-5; 9 bases agree with TRBD2. J was trimmed by 3 bases and V by 0 bases; bases with no gene match: 8. The germline V gene has CDR1 ENHRY and CDR2 SYGVKD. The CDR3 loop spans 17 amino acids. The CDR3 region has the DNA TGTGCCATCAGTGAGTCGGGTAGCGGGGGCTACGAAGAGACCCAGTACTTC. Translating gives CAISESGSGGYEETQYF.

This clonotype turned up a few times. The V and J genes are TRBV7-2 and TRBJ2-3, with TRBD1 matching over 7 bases. The V segment lost 2 bases and the J segment 4 bases; nucleotides outside the gene matches: 3. CDR1 and CDR2 from the germline V gene are SGHTA and FQGNSA. This CDR3 is built from 14 residues. The CDR3 region is CASSLQGGSDTQYF. CDR3 nucleotides: TGTGCCAGCAGCTTACAAGGGGGCTCAGATACGCAGTATTTT.

The V gene is TRBV15, the J gene TRBJ2-7; 8 nucleotides line up with TRBD2. Trimming at V came to 8 bases and at J to 0 bases, leaving 6 bases not matched to a gene. The germline CDR1 and CDR2 sequences are LNHNV and YYDKDF (reference sequence). CDR3 length equals 14 residues. CDR3: CATAARGDSYEQYF. CDR3 sequence (DNA): TGTGCCACCGCTGCGCGGGGGGACTCCTACGAGCAGTACTTC.

This chain uses TRBV25-1 with TRBJ1-1, with 7 bases that match TRBD1. Germline CDR1 reads MGHDK; CDR2 reads SYGVNS. V lost 4 bases, J lost 7 bases, and 6 bases stayed unmatched. CDR3 length equals 13 residues. Written as DNA, the CDR3 is TGTGCCAGCAGTGTGGCAGGGGGACATGAAGCTTTCTTT. Its translation is CASSVAGGHEAFF.

This clonotype was found many times. This chain joins TRBV12-5 and TRBJ2-7; D gene uncertain. V lost 6 bases and J lost 3, with 6 bases in between. Germline loops: CDR1 LGHNT, CDR2 FRNRAP. The CDR3 loop spans 11 amino acids. CDR3 amino acids: CASGMRYEQYF. CDR3 DNA: TGTGCTAGTGGGATGCGCTACGAGCAGTACTTC.

This clonotype has only a few counts. This sequence joins TRBV7-9 and TRBJ1-5, with D possibly matching TRBD1 (6 bases). Between the trimmed V and J ends, which lost 4 bases and 6 bases, there was a span of 16 bases. CDR1 is SEHNR and CDR2 is FQNEAQ in the germline V gene (reference sequence). The length of the CDR3 is 15 residues. The CDR3 reads CASSSIQGGSQPQHF. In DNA, the CDR3 is TGTGCCAGCAGCTCCATACAGGGAGGGAGTCAGCCCCAGCATTTT.

The sample holds many counts of this clonotype. This chain links TRBV29-1 with TRBJ2-7, with a possible D match to TRBD2 (6 bases). Trimming took off 5 bases at V and 1 base at J, with 12 bases between the two ends. Germline lookup yields CDR1 SQVTM and CDR2 ANQGSEA. The CDR3 runs to 13 residues. CDR3 loop: CSVRDWESYEQYF. In DNA form, the CDR3 reads TGCAGCGTTAGGGACTGGGAATCCTACGAGCAGTACTTC.

The table lists this clonotype with a few counts. The V gene is TRBV29-1, the J gene TRBJ1-1; 7 positions agree with TRBD1. Trimming took 4 bases from V and 5 from J; bases not matched to a gene: 10. Germline CDR1 SQVTM, CDR2 ANQGSEA. CDR3 length equals 14 residues. CDR3 nucleotide sequence: TGCAGCGTTGGGCCAGGGGGAAGGGAAACTGAAGCTTTCTTT. Protein: CSVGPGGRETEAFF. The full variable domain, its missing parts supplied by reference TRBV29-1 and TRBJ1-1, is SAVISQKPSRDICQRGTSLTIQCQVDSQVTMMFWYRQQPGQSLTLIATANQGSEATYESGFVIDKFPISRPNLTFSTLTVSNMSPEDSSIYLCSVGPGGRETEAFFGQGTRLTVV.

Many counts were recorded for this clonotype. The chain combines TRBV20-1 with TRBJ2-1; 8 bases are shared with TRBD1. The length of the CDR3 is 16 residues. The ends lost 5 bases at V and 1 base at J; junction bases unmatched: 10. The germline V gene has CDR1 DFQATT and CDR2 SNEGSKA (reference sequence). CDR3 sequence (DNA): TGCAGTGCTCCCAAACGCGGACAGGGTTCCTACAATGAGCAGTTCTTC. Its translation: CSAPKRGQGSYNEQFF.

This clonotype was seen only a few times. J is TRBJ2-7 and V is TRBV6-2 or TRBV6-3; 13 bases map to TRBD2. V was clipped by 8 bases and J by 4 bases; unmatched bases: 5. This CDR3 contains 14 residues. Per the germline V gene, CDR1 is MNHEY and CDR2 is SVGEGT. Here the CDR3 reads CASARTSGGYEQYF. CDR3 nucleotides: TGTGCCAGCGCGAGGACTAGCGGGGGATACGAGCAGTACTTC.

This clonotype was seen at least ten times. The gene calls are TRBV20-1 and TRBJ2-3, with TRBD2 as a possible D gene (5 bases). V was cut by 4 bases and J by 5 bases, with 13 bases left in between. Germline V gene sequence: CDR1 DFQATT, CDR2 SNEGSKA (reference sequence). The CDR3 runs 13 residues. The CDR3 region is CSATVTIQDTQYF. The CDR3 DNA reads TGCAGTGCTACTGTGACTATACAAGATACGCAGTATTTT.

This clonotype appeared many times. V and J are TRBV7-3 and TRBJ2-2; TRBD2 matches at 9 bases. The CDR3 totals 17 residues. CDR1 and CDR2 from the germline V gene are SGHTA and FQGTGA. V shed 4 bases and J 1 base; nucleotides not matched to a gene: 7. Written as DNA, the CDR3 is TGTGCCAGCAGCTCCATAGCGGGGGACGTGAACACCGGGGAGCTGTTTTTT. It specifies CASSSIAGDVNTGELFF.

About this clonotype itself: Being one base from a much bigger clone, this may be a read error. Here the CDR3 omits its conserved ending phenylalanine or tryptophan, so a read error is the likely source. The J gene is TRBJ2-7, the V gene TRBV12-3 or TRBV12-4; D perhaps matches TRBD1 (5 bases). V gave up 1 base and J gave up 7 bases, with 11 bases separating them. This CDR3 comprises 13 residues. In nucleotides, the CDR3 is TGTGCCAGCAGTTTAGTCCGTGCAGGGGAGCAGTACCTC. Its protein product is CASSLVRAGEQYL.

This clonotype has a handful of counts. DNA for the CDR3: TGCAGCGCCGATCGGGGAAGATATGGCTACACCTTC. Translated: CSADRGRYGYTF. The V gene is TRBV29-1, the J gene TRBJ1-2; D is ambiguous. Germline V gene lookup returns CDR1 SQVTM and CDR2 ANQGSEA. The CDR3 loop spans 12 amino acids. With 7 bases removed from V and 5 bases from J, the gap between germline ends came to 14 bases.